The T cell receptor (beta chain) described here comes from a study of CD8 T cells in Susac syndrome (dated by TCRdb to between 2018 and 2020). As for the study more broadly: The study used repertoire sequencing to test whether antigen drove CD8+ T cell activation and differentiation in Susac syndrome. CD8+ T cell repertoire clonality was compared between over 9 healthy donors, some 14 Susac syndrome patients and approximately 16 multiple sclerosis patients. Study-level results and caveats: The study acknowledged that relatively few individuals were included in the TCR sequencing and HLA analysis.

Peripheral blood CD8+ and CD4+ T cells from healthy donors, Susac syndrome patients and multiple sclerosis patients were profiled by high-throughput TCR beta sequencing. Treatment-naive patients with stable or active relapsing-remitting disease fulfilling revised McDonald criteria were used as multiple sclerosis controls. CD8+ TEMRA cells were enriched by FACS, while bulk CD8+ and CD4+ T cells were purified by magnetic negative isolation. Blood was collected in EDTA tubes and processed within 24 hours, with PBMCs isolated through density gradient centrifugation. PBMCs intended for TCR sequencing were cryopreserved in liquid nitrogen and thawed later in a water bath at 37 degrees C. The sorted or isolated CD4+, CD8+ and CD8+ TEMRA cells had a purity of 90% or higher. The germline V gene yields MDHEN for CDR1 and SYDVKM for CDR2. V and J are trimmed by 8 bases and 7 bases, and the gene matches miss 7 bases of the junction. From cysteine to phenylalanine, the CDR3 is 14 amino acids long. Of the read, only the CDR3 DNA is kept; its 42 bases are in frame from base 1.

This clonotype occurred a few times. The antigen it recognizes is unknown. No much larger clonotype is one base removed from it; base qualities were not supplied. RNA was extracted using the RNeasy kit, and roughly 0.45 to 1 microgram was reverse transcribed with random hexamers. TCR beta CDR3 regions were amplified with the immunoSEQ multiplex PCR assay covering 54 Vbeta and 13 Jbeta segments. PCR amplification bias was corrected using a synthetic template baseline for primer optimization and computational correction. Per the authors' processing: Reads were annotated to V, D and J genes according to IMGT and were analyzed with immunoSEQ Analyzer, with only productive sequences retained. Clonality was calculated as one minus the Shannon entropy normalized by log2 of the number of productive unique sequences. Public and private clones were assessed among the 100 most prevalent clones of each patient and control. Clones were defined as Susac-specific when absent from the healthy and MS cohorts, from approximately 970 published viral clones and from other ImmuneACCESS disease sequences. TCRdb handled the public reads itself, with Q25 trimming in fastp and clone calling in MiXCR, and kept productive beta chains. Each entry is one CDR3 protein sequence, shown with its most common DNA and genes. None of the V and J calls come from the authors' own analysis; TCRdb made them. Across this sample there are approximately 300,000 distinct CDR3 sequences, with 89% seen only once. The leading ten clones occupy around 0.2% of the sample.

Sequencing was carried out using CD8+ T cells from PBMCs. The sequence was collected from a human donor with multiple sclerosis. The chain was built from TRBV28 and TRBJ2-1, with 11 bases aligning to TRBD1. The nucleotides are TGTGCCAGCGAGACCGGACAGGGGGCAAATGAGCAGTTCTTC. Its product reads: CASETGQGANEQFF.